Listed here are 19 T cell receptor beta chains from one sample, sequenced in a study of OX40 agonist ivuxolimab in advanced cancers. Profiling relied on immunoSEQ multiplex PCR, and the TCRdb table lists in-frame clones only, not all of them. Of tens of thousands of clones in the sample, over 80% are singletons; the top ten hold around 4.8%. This material consisted of CD4+ or CD8+ T cells sorted from blood, taken in a trial of the OX40 agonist ivuxolimab. These receptors all stem from an adult with an advanced solid tumor such as melanoma, head and neck, liver or kidney cancer.

As to this clone: This sample also contains other DNA sequences that code for the same CDR3. Here the CDR3 reads CASSLYVNTEAFF. CDR3 DNA: TGTGCCAGCAGTTTATATGTGAACACTGAAGCTTTCTTT. The gene calls are TRBV27 and TRBJ1-1; D unresolved. This CDR3 region has 13 residues. Germline loops: CDR1 MNHEY, CDR2 SMNVEV (reference sequence). V lost 1 base, J lost 0 bases, and 3 bases lay in between.

The gene calls are TRBV5-6 and TRBJ1-5; D may be TRBD1 (6 bases). Germline CDR1 and CDR2: SGHDT and YYEEEE. Between the trimmed V and J ends, which lost 1 base and 2 bases, there was a span of 10 bases. The CDR3 loop spans 15 amino acids. For the CDR3, the DNA is TGTGCCAGCAGCTTGCGGGCAGGGGGCAATCAGCCCCAGCATTTT. Translation gives CASSLRAGGNQPQHF.

The chain recombines TRBV11-2 with TRBJ2-1; D remains unclear. The CDR3 is 16 residues long. CDR1 and CDR2 from the germline V gene are SGHAT and FQNNGV. Trimming took 0 bases from V and 2 from J, leaving 11 bases between them. The CDR3 DNA follows: TGTGCCAGCAGCTTAGATGACCGGGCGGCCTACAATGAGCAGTTCTTC. It codes for CASSLDDRAAYNEQFF.

The rearrangement uses TRBV19 and TRBJ2-7; D gene uncertain. Germline CDR1 is LNHDA and CDR2 is SQIVND (reference sequence). The CDR3 consists of 13 residues. V lost 5 bases, J lost 3 bases, and 11 bases lay in between. CDR3 amino acids: CASSAAPNYEQYV. In DNA, the CDR3 is TGTGCCAGTAGTGCGGCCCCGAACTACGAGCAGTACGTC.

V is TRBV6-5 and J is TRBJ2-1, with 15 bases fitting TRBD2. This CDR3 contains 15 residues. In germline, CDR1 is MNHEY, CDR2 SVGAGI. V trimming: 2 bases; J trimming: 7 bases; junction bases outside the gene matches: 0. DNA for the CDR3: TGTGCCAGCAGTTACGGGACTAGCGGGGGGAATGAGCAGTTCTTC. Its protein product is CASSYGTSGGNEQFF.

The chain couples TRBV9 to TRBJ2-3, with a weak D call TRBD1 (6 bases). V was pared by 3 bases and J by 10 bases, with 15 bases between. CDR3 size: 13 residues. Germline loops: CDR1 SGDLS, CDR2 YYNGEE. As DNA, the CDR3 is TGTGCCAGCAGCGCAGGGGTGGGCCTAGCGCAGTATTTT. Protein product: CASSAGVGLAQYF. Based on the CDR3 plus reference TRBV9 and TRBJ2-3, the full variable domain is DSGVTQTPKHLITATGQRVTLRCSPRSGDLSVYWYQQSLDQGLQFLIQYYNGEERAKGNILERFSAQQFPDLHSELNLSSLELGDSALYFCASSAGVGLAQYFGPGTRLTVL.

This chain joins TRBV27 and TRBJ1-1; 7 nucleotides agree with TRBD1. With V trimmed by 5 bases and J by 5 bases, 5 bases remained unmatched. CDR1 and CDR2 from the germline V gene are MNHEY and SMNVEV (reference sequence). The CDR3 loop spans 13 amino acids. The CDR3 here is CASSLTGNTEAFF. The CDR3 DNA is TGTGCCAGCAGTCTGACAGGGAATACTGAAGCTTTCTTT.

CDR3 DNA sequence: TGTGCCAGTACCCCCCGGGACTACTCTGGGGCCAACGTCCTGACTTTC. This encodes CASTPRDYSGANVLTF. The chain couples TRBV19 to TRBJ2-6, with 7 bases matching TRBD2. The junction had 6 bases not matched to a gene; V was cut back by 7 bases and J by 0 bases. CDR1 LNHDA and CDR2 SQIVND come from the germline V gene (reference sequence). There are 16 residues in the CDR3.

CDR3 sequence (DNA): TGTGCCAGCAGCCCCGGGACAGGGATCGAAAAACTGTTTTTT. This sequence encodes CASSPGTGIEKLFF. V gene TRBV9 combines with J gene TRBJ1-4; 9 bases fit TRBD1. The germline V gene has CDR1 SGDLS and CDR2 YYNGEE. The CDR3 contains 14 residues. V shed 4 bases, J shed 8 bases, and the junction held 6 bases outside the gene matches. Full variable domain (outside the CDR3, taken from reference TRBV9 and TRBJ1-4): DSGVTQTPKHLITATGQRVTLRCSPRSGDLSVYWYQQSLDQGLQFLIQYYNGEERAKGNILERFSAQQFPDLHSELNLSSLELGDSALYFCASSPGTGIEKLFFGSGTQLSVL.

The J gene is TRBJ2-4, the V gene TRBV18, with unresolved D. V shed 3 bases and J shed 2 bases, with 8 bases lying between them. Germline values: CDR1 KGHSH, CDR2 LQKENI. CDR3 length equals 14 residues. The CDR3 sequence is CASSPSSTKNIQYF. The CDR3 coding sequence is TGTGCCAGCTCACCTAGCAGTACCAAAAACATTCAGTACTTC.

The gene calls are TRBV6-5 and TRBJ2-1; D not certain. The germline V gene encodes CDR1 MNHEY and CDR2 SVGAGI. CDR3 length: 13 residues. The V and J ends lost 0 bases and 6 bases respectively, with 6 bases between them. CDR3 region: CASSYSIGNEQFF. CDR3 nucleotides: TGTGCCAGCAGTTACTCGATCGGCAATGAGCAGTTCTTC.

The J gene is TRBJ2-7, the V gene TRBV4-1, with 14 positions matching TRBD2. The V and J ends lost 0 bases and 4 bases, in that order; junction bases with no gene match: 8. Germline V lookup: CDR1 MGHRA, CDR2 YSYEKL. The CDR3 spans 18 residues. Here the CDR3 reads CASSQDRWGTSGSYEQYF. DNA for the CDR3: TGCGCCAGCAGCCAAGATCGTTGGGGGACTAGCGGGAGTTACGAGCAGTACTTC.

This clone has just one count. J is TRBJ2-5 and V is TRBV28; 7 nucleotides align to TRBD1. V shed 3 bases and J 5 bases; nucleotides not matched to a gene: 6. The CDR3 contains 14 residues. Germline V gene sequence: CDR1 MDHEN, CDR2 SYDVKM. CDR3 sequence: CASSFTGAVETQYF. The CDR3 coding sequence is TGTGCCAGCAGTTTTACAGGGGCGGTGGAGACCCAGTACTTC. Full variable domain (outside the CDR3, taken from reference TRBV28 and TRBJ2-5): DVKVTQSSRYLVKRTGEKVFLECVQDMDHENMFWYRQDPGLGLRLIYFSYDVKMKEKGDIPEGYSVSREKKERFSLILESASTNQTSMYLCASSFTGAVETQYFGPGTRLLVL.

The chain is built from TRBV30 and TRBJ2-1, with TRBD2 matching 10 bases. The ends lost 3 bases at V and 4 bases at J; junction bases unmatched: 3. Germline loops: CDR1 GTSNPN, CDR2 SVGIG (reference sequence). The CDR3 is 14 amino acids. In nucleotides, the CDR3 is TGTGCCTGGAGGGCTAGCGGGAGTTACAATGAGCAGTTCTTC. Protein product: CAWRASGSYNEQFF.

This clone was detected once. The chain carries TRBV11-3 and TRBJ2-2, with TRBD2 identical over 11 bases. Germline assignment: CDR1 SGHNT and CDR2 YENEEA. V gave up 5 bases and J gave up 0 bases; unmatched junction bases: 8. The CDR3 contains 18 residues. The chain's CDR3 is CASSPTSGREANTGELFF. The CDR3, as DNA: TGTGCCAGCAGCCCCACTAGCGGGAGAGAGGCGAACACCGGGGAGCTGTTTTTT. The full variable domain, completed using reference TRBV11-3 and TRBJ2-2, is EAGVVQSPRYKIIEKKQPVAFWCNPISGHNTLYWYLQNLGQGPELLIRYENEEAVDDSQLPKDRFSAERLKGVDSTLKIQPAELGDSAVYLCASSPTSGREANTGELFFGEGSRLTVL.

This chain links TRBV29-1 with TRBJ2-2; 7 bases map to TRBD1. Unmatched junction bases numbered 8, after V lost 3 bases and J lost 4 bases. Germline loops: CDR1 SQVTM, CDR2 ANQGSEA. The CDR3 totals 15 residues. The CDR3 region is CSVEPEGAVTGELFF. DNA for the CDR3: TGCAGCGTTGAGCCCGAGGGGGCCGTCACCGGGGAGCTGTTTTTT.

This clone was recorded only once. The V and J genes are TRBV5-8 and TRBJ2-7; the match to TRBD2 covers 9 bases. CDR1 and CDR2 (germline): SGHTS, YDEGEE. Trimming cost V 0 bases and J 6 bases; bases outside gene matches: 4. The CDR3 runs to 14 residues. Here the CDR3 reads CASSLGGRAGEQYF. The CDR3 nucleotides read TGTGCCAGCAGCTTGGGCGGGAGGGCCGGCGAGCAGTACTTC.

CDR3 nucleotide sequence: TGTGCCAGCAGCTCCACAGGGGATCTCTACGAGCAGTACTTC. Protein: CASSSTGDLYEQYF. The genes are TRBV9 and TRBJ2-7, with 7 positions matching TRBD1. After removal of 4 bases from V and 3 bases from J, the junction contained 7 bases not matched to a gene. The CDR3 sequence is 14 residues long. Germline CDR1 is SGDLS and CDR2 is YYNGEE.

J is TRBJ2-5 and V is TRBV11-2; TRBD2 aligns across 9 bases. Trimming removed 0 bases from V and 4 bases from J; junction bases left unmatched: 3. Germline V gene data show CDR1 as SGHAT and CDR2 as FQNNGV. This CDR3 region has 15 residues. CDR3 DNA sequence: TGTGCCAGCAGCTTAGAAGCTAGCGGGGTAGAGACCCAGTACTTC. It yields the protein CASSLEASGVETQYF.